This T cell receptor (beta chain) was identified in a study of blood T cell repertoires in COVID-19 (dated by TCRdb to about 2020). About the investigation overall: Samples from collaborators originated in the United States, Italy and Spain and spanned both the acute and convalescent phases of COVID-19. The prospective study material was composed of cDNA or gDNA derived from T cells, B-cell-depleted T cells, or PBMCs. The dataset comprised deeply sampled blood TCRbeta repertoires from subjects exposed to, actively infected with, or recovered from COVID-19. A freely available public database, intended as a resource for researchers studying the immune response to SARS-CoV-2, is where the repertoires were released. Samples came from the ongoing ImmuneRACE study (first 160 participants) plus 1,254 subjects from 6 global collaborators. A de-identified subject ID, COVID-19 status, age in years and sex were almost always included in the sample metadata. Where available, HLA class I and class II types were taken from metadata supplied by the sample provider and were not determined by assay-based typing.

TCRbeta CDR3 regions were amplified from genomic DNA using the immunoSEQ Assay, a bias-controlled multiplex PCR. Regarding the original processing steps: Within the assay, amplification of reference gene primers was used to estimate how many nucleated cells each sample contained. To quantify the absolute abundance of each unique TCRbeta CDR3 rearrangement, sequence reads were collapsed and filtered. For each sample, productive Simpson clonality was calculated by taking the square root of Simpson's diversity index across productive rearrangements. This is the immuneACCESS table as TCRdb keeps it, with only in-frame sequences that have V and J called. A part of the clones is gone; compared with another copy, unresolved V genes explain less than half, and the rest is unexplained. Clone size and the V and J calls come from that table; the DNA yielded D and trimming. The sample yields under 150,000 clones; 85% were counted once. Around 9.9% of the sample is held by the ten biggest clonotypes.

Collaborating institutions collected whole blood in K2EDTA tubes following their own protocols. Collaborator samples were shipped for TCRbeta analysis as frozen whole blood, isolated PBMCs, or DNA extracted from either sample type. V lost 1 base and J lost 5 bases; the stretch between them is 6 bases long. CDR1 and CDR2 (SGHTA, FQGTGA) derive from the germline V gene. Spanning cysteine to phenylalanine, the CDR3 consists of 13 amino acids. Only the CDR3 DNA stays, 39 bases, in frame from base 1. Here is what the overall study found, with its caveats: The quantity of clinical and demographic metadata differed by source and by participant and was supplied without curation.

In regard to this clone: The antigen this receptor binds is unknown. Base qualities are missing; no much larger clone stands one base away.

The receptor comes from a man older than 75 with acute or convalescent COVID-19. Recombination joined TRBV7-3 with TRBJ2-1; no D gene is confidently identified. The sample taken for sequencing was peripheral blood. The CDR3 here reads CASSLSGHNEQFF. At the DNA level, the sequence is TGTGCCAGCAGCTTAAGCGGCCACAATGAGCAGTTCTTC.